This T cell receptor beta chain came from a study of T cell responses to AZD1222 COVID-19 vaccine. Overall study findings and caveats: The donors showed a predominance of white British ancestry and of females, with possible underestimation of clonal diversity. After the peak T cell response, and only then, were repertoires sampled. Vaccine-associated CD4 TCRs spanned spike, dominant at 160-218 and 743-854. Elevations in Spike-specific TCR breadth and depth followed administration of two AZD1222 doses.

Profiled with immunoSEQ multiplex PCR; TCRdb holds only in-frame clones, not every one. The sample yields 140,000 or so clones, 85% to 95% seen once. Worth noting for this clone: Its target is not known.

This clonotype was sampled from an adult who had recovered from COVID-19. Sequenced here: peripheral blood, sampled after recovery from COVID-19.

The CDR3 here is CASSLELASSQEQYF. DNA for the CDR3: TGTGCCAGCAGCTTAGAATTGGCTAGTTCACAAGAGCAGTACTTC. The chain carries TRBV7-6 and TRBJ2-7; D is unresolved. This CDR3 region has 15 residues. V was cut by 1 base and J by 7 bases, with 17 bases left in between. CDR1 SGHVS and CDR2 FNYEAQ come from the germline V gene.